The 13 T cell receptor beta chains given below trace back to one sample, sequenced in a study of CD4+ T cells in melanoma. Sequenced by immunoSEQ multiplex PCR; TCRdb stores in-frame clones only, minus some. This repertoire shows 15,000 to 20,000 clones, approximately 76% found once; its top ten account for about 12%. Sequenced input: cells from a culture (not recorded whether cultured in vitro). Every receptor here comes from a human donor with melanoma.

The chain carries TRBV12-5 and TRBJ1-4; D might be TRBD1 (5 bases). Germline CDR1 and CDR2: LGHNT and FRNRAP. V was shortened by 5 bases and J by 7 bases, with 8 bases between the two germline ends. CDR3 length equals 12 residues. The CDR3 nucleotides read TGTGCTAGTGGTCCCGGGGCTGAAAAACTGTTTTTT. Protein: CASGPGAEKLFF. The whole variable domain, filled in from reference TRBV12-5 and TRBJ1-4, reads DARVTQTPRHKVTEMGQEVTMRCQPILGHNTVFWYRQTMMQGLELLAYFRNRAPLDDSGMPKDRFSAEMPDATLATLKIQPSEPRDSAVYFCASGPGAEKLFFGSGTQLSVL.

This clone was picked up one time. Here the CDR3 DNA reads TGCGCCAGCAGACGGACAGGGGAAGCCTTCTATGGCTACACCTTC. This translates into CASRRTGEAFYGYTF. The rearrangement joins TRBV4-1 to TRBJ1-2, with TRBD1 matching over 9 bases. The CDR3 is made up of 15 amino acids. With 6 bases clipped from V and 4 bases from J, the junction kept 9 bases outside the gene matches. Germline CDR1 MGHRA, CDR2 YSYEKL.

The chain has TRBV18 and TRBJ2-5, with no clear D. Germline CDR1 and CDR2: KGHSH and LQKENI. The CDR3 loop spans 12 amino acids. The ends were cut back, 0 bases at V and 6 bases at J, with 5 bases in the middle. CDR3 DNA: TGTGCCAGCTCACCACCGGAAAAGACCCAGTACTTC. It is translated as CASSPPEKTQYF.

A few counts support this clone. The chain employs TRBV18 and TRBJ2-5; 13 bases agree with TRBD2. Germline V lookup: CDR1 KGHSH, CDR2 LQKENI. The length of the CDR3 is 16 residues. Germline trimming cut 6 bases from V and 7 bases from J; bases unmatched to any gene: 11. The CDR3 DNA reads TGTGCCAGCTCCCCGACTAGCGGGGGGCTACAATCGACCCAGTACTTC. Its translation is CASSPTSGGLQSTQYF.

The chain has TRBV19 and TRBJ2-7, with 7 bases matching TRBD2. CDR3 length: 16 residues. The junction had 16 bases not matched to a gene; V was cut back by 9 bases and J by 2 bases. Looked up from germline, CDR1 is LNHDA and CDR2 is SQIVND (reference sequence). The CDR3 region is CASSALDGTNTYEQYF. CDR3 in DNA: TGTGCCAGCTCAGCTCTGGATGGGACTAACACCTACGAGCAGTACTTC.

The chain uses TRBV7-9 and TRBJ2-3, with 8 bases matching TRBD2. Per germline, CDR1 SEHNR and CDR2 FQNEAQ (reference sequence). The CDR3 has 15 amino acids. Losses at the gene ends were 3 bases for V and 6 bases for J; bases not matched to a gene: 8. This CDR3 is CASSLGLVVGDTQYF. The CDR3, as DNA: TGTGCCAGCAGCTTGGGACTAGTTGTCGGGGATACGCAGTATTTT.

The chain is built from TRBV30 and TRBJ2-3; no clear D. Germline CDR1 GTSNPN, CDR2 SVGIG (reference sequence). Trimming cost V 0 bases and J 3 bases, with 4 bases left between them. The CDR3 runs 12 residues. The CDR3 region has the DNA TGTGCCTGGAGTGTAAATACAGATACGCAGTATTTT. This encodes CAWSVNTDTQYF.

The chain has TRBV6-5 and TRBJ1-2; 7 nucleotides align to TRBD1. J was trimmed by 4 bases and V by 2 bases; bases with no gene match: 7. CDR3 length: 15 amino acids. Germline CDR1 reads MNHEY; CDR2 reads SVGAGI. CDR3 sequence: CASSYDPQGRYGYTF. CDR3 nucleotide sequence: TGTGCCAGCAGTTACGACCCACAGGGGCGCTATGGCTACACCTTC.

The genes are TRBV18 and TRBJ2-5; D is unresolved. V was shortened by 2 bases and J by 0 bases, with 4 bases between the two germline ends. Germline values: CDR1 KGHSH, CDR2 LQKENI. The CDR3 has 13 residues. CDR3 sequence (DNA): TGTGCCAGCTCACCAACAGACCAAGAGACCCAGTACTTC. Residues: CASSPTDQETQYF.

V usage is TRBV7-3 and J usage is TRBJ2-3; 16 positions agree with TRBD2. The CDR3 length is 16 residues. Trimming removed 5 bases from V and 6 bases from J; junction bases left unmatched: 5. Germline CDR1 reads SGHTA; CDR2 reads FQGTGA. Written as DNA, the CDR3 is TGTGCCAGCAGCACCGGGACTAGCGGGGGGGTGGATACGCAGTATTTT. As protein: CASSTGTSGGVDTQYF.

The V gene is TRBV18, the J gene TRBJ2-4; D perhaps matches TRBD2 (6 bases). The CDR3 length is 13 residues. The ends were cut back, 3 bases at V and 8 bases at J, with 11 bases in the middle. CDR1 KGHSH and CDR2 LQKENI come from the germline V gene. This chain's CDR3 is CASSPQGGDIQYF. The CDR3 DNA follows: TGTGCCAGCTCACCCCAGGGCGGGGACATTCAGTACTTC.

V gene TRBV18 combines with J gene TRBJ2-1, with 10 bases fitting TRBD1. The CDR3 loop spans 15 amino acids. Trimming took 8 bases from V and 0 from J; bases not matched to a gene: 4. The germline CDR1 and CDR2 sequences are KGHSH and LQKENI. CDR3 DNA: TGTGCCAGCCGGGGACAGGGGAGCTCCTACAATGAGCAGTTCTTC. This codes for CASRGQGSSYNEQFF.

The DNA of the CDR3 is TGTGCCAGCAGCGGAAGGGGGGTGGGCTCCTACGAGCAGTACTTC. Residues: CASSGRGVGSYEQYF. J is TRBJ2-7 and V is TRBV9, with D possibly called TRBD1 or TRBD2 (6 bases each). CDR1 and CDR2 (germline): SGDLS, YYNGEE. Trimming left V 3 bases short and J 0 bases short, with 13 bases between. This CDR3 is 15 amino acids long.